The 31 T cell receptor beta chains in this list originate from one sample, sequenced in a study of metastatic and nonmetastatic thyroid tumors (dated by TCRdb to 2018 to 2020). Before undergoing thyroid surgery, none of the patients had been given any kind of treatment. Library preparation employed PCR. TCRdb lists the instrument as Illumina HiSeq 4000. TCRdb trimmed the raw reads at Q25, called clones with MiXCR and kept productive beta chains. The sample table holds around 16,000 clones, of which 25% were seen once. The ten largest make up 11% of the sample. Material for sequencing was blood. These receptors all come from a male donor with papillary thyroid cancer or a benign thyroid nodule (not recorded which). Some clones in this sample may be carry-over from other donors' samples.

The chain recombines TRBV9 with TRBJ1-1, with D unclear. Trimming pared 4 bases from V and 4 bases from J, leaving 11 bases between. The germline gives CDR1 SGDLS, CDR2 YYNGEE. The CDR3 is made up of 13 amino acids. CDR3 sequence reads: CASSFTVTTEAFF. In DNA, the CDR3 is TGTGCCAGCAGCTTTACAGTGACCACTGAAGCTTTCTTT.

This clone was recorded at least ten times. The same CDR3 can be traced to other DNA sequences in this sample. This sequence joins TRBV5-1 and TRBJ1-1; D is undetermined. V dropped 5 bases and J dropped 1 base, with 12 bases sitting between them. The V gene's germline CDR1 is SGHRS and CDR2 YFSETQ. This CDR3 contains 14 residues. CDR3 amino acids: CASRLLHANTEAFF. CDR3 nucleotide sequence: TGCGCCAGCAGACTGTTACACGCGAACACTGAAGCTTTCTTT.

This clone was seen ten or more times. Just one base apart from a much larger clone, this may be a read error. The CDR3, as DNA: TGCAGCGTACCTCCAGGGGGCCCAGCAGATATGCAGTATTTT. Residues: CSVPPGGPADMQYF. The rearrangement links TRBV29-1 to TRBJ2-3; 8 bases are a match to TRBD1. The germline V gene has CDR1 SQVTM and CDR2 ANQGSEA. The CDR3 consists of 14 residues.

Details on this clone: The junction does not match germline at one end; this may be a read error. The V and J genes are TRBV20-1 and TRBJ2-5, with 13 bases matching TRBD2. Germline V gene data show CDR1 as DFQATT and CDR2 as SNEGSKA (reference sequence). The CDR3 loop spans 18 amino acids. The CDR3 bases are TGCAGTGCTAGCCTCCTCCTGACTAGCGGGGGGTCCCAAGAGACCAAGTACTTC. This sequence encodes CSASLLLTSGGSQETKYF.

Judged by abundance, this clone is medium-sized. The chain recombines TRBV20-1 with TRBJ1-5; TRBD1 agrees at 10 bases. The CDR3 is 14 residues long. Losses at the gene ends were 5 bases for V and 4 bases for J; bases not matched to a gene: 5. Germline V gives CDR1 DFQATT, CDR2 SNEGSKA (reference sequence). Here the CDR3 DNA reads TGCAGTGCTCGGACAGGGGGTGTAAATCAGCCCCAGCATTTT. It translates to CSARTGGVNQPQHF.

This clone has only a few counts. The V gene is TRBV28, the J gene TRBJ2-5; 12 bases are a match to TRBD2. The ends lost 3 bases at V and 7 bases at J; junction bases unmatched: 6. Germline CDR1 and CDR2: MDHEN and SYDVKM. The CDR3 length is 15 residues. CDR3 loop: CASSFILAGGTTQYF. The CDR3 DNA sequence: TGTGCCAGCAGTTTCATCCTAGCGGGGGGGACGACCCAGTACTTC.

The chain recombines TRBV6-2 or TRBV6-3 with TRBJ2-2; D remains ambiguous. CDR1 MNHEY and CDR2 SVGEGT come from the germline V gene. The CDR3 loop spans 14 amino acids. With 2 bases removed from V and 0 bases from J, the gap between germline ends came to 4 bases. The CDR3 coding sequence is TGTGCCAGCAGTTACCACTCGAACACCGGGGAGCTGTTTTTT. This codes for CASSYHSNTGELFF.

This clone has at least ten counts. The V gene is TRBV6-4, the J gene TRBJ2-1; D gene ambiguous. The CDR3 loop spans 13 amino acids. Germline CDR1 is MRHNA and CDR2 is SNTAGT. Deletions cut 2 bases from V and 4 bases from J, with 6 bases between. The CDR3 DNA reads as TGTGCCAGCAGTGACGTGGGTTACAATGAGCAGTTCTTC. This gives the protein CASSDVGYNEQFF.

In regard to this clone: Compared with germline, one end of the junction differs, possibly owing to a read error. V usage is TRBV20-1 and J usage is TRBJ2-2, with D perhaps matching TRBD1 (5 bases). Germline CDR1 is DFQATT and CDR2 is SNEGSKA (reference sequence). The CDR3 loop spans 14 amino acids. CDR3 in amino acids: CSAAYRWNPGELFF. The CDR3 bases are TGCAGTGCTGCCTACAGGTGGAACCCCGGGGAGCTGTTTTTT.

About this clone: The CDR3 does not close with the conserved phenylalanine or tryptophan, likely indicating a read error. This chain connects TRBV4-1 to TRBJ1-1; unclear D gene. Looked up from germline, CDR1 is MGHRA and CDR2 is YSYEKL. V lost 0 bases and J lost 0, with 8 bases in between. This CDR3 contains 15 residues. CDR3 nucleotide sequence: TGCGCCAGCAGCCAAGAACCGGTCGTGAACACTGAAGCTTTCTCT. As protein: CASSQEPVVNTEAFS.

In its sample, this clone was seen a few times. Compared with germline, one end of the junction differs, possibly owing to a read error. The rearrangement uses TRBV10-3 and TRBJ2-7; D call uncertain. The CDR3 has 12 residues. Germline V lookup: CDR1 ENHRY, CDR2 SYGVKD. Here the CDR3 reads CAISDPRNEKDF. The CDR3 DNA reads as TGTGCCATCAGTGATCCCCGAAACGAGAAGGACTTC.

Here the CDR3 reads CASSLDRGQGGYTF. CDR3 bases: TGCGCCAGCAGCTTGGACAGGGGGCAAGGTGGCTACACCTTC. The chain joins TRBV5-1 to TRBJ1-2; 9 nucleotides match TRBD1. With 0 bases clipped from V and 7 bases from J, the junction kept 4 bases outside the gene matches. Germline loops: CDR1 SGHRS, CDR2 YFSETQ. This CDR3 contains 14 residues.

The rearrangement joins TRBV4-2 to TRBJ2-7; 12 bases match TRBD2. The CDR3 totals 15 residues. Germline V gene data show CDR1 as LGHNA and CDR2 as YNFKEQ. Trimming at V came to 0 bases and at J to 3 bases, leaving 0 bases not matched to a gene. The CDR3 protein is CASSQELAGGYEQYF. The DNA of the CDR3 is TGTGCCAGCAGCCAAGAACTAGCGGGAGGCTACGAGCAGTACTTC.

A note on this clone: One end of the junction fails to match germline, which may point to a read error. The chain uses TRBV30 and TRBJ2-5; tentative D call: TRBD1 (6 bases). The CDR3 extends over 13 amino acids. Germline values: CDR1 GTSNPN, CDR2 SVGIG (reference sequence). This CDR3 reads CAASGAGCETHYF. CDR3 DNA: TGTGCCGCCTCAGGGGCAGGATGTGAGACCCATTACTTC.

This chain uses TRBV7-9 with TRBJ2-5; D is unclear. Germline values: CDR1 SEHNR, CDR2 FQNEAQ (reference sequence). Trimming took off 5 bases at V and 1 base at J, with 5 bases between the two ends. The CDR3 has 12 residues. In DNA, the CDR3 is TGTGCCAGCAGCGAGATCCAAGAGACCCAGTACTTC. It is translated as CASSEIQETQYF.

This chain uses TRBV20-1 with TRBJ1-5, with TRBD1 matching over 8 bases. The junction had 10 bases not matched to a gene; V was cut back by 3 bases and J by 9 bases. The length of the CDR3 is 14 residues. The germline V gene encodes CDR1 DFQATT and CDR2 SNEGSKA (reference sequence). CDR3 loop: CSASLGQGFLPQHF. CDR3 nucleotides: TGCAGTGCTAGCCTCGGACAGGGCTTTTTGCCCCAGCATTTT.

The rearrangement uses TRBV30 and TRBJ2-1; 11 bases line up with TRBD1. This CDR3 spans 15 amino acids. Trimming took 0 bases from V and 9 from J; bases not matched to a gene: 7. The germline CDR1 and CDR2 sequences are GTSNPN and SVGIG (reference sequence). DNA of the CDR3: TGTGCCTGGAGTGTACCGGGACAGGGGGAGGTTGAGCAGTTCTTC. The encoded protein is CAWSVPGQGEVEQFF.

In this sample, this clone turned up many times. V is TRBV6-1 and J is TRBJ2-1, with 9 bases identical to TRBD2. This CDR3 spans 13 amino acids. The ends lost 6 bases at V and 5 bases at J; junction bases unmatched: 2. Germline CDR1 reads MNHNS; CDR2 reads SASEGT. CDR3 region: CASRREGDNEQFF. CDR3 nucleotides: TGTGCCAGCAGGCGGGAGGGCGACAATGAGCAGTTCTTC.

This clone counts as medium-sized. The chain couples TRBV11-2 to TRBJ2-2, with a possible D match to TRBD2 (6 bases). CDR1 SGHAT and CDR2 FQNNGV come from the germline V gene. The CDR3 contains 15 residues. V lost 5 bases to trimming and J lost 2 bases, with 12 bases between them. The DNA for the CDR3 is TGTGCCAGCAGCGGGGTGCGGGGTAACACCGGGGAGCTGTTTTTT. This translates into CASSGVRGNTGELFF.

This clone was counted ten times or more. CDR3 protein: CASSPDRGGETQYF. Written as DNA, the CDR3 is TGTGCCAGCAGCCCGGACAGGGGCGGAGAGACCCAGTACTTC. V gene TRBV11-2 combines with J gene TRBJ2-5, with TRBD1 identical over 9 bases. Germline loops: CDR1 SGHAT, CDR2 FQNNGV. The CDR3 is 14 amino acids. The V and J ends lost 5 bases and 4 bases, in that order; junction bases with no gene match: 5.

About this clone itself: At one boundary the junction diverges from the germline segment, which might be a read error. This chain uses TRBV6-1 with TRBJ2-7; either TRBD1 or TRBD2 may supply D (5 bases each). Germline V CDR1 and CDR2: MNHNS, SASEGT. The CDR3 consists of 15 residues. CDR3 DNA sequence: TGTGCCAGCACTGAATCGTGGGACCAGCGGTCCGAGCAGTACTTC. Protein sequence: CASTESWDQRSEQYF.

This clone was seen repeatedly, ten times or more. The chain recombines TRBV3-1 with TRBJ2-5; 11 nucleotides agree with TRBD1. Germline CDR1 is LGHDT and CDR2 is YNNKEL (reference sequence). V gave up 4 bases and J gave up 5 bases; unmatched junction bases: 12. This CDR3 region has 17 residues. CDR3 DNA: TGTGCCAGCAGCCTGACCGGGACAGGGGGTTTTCTGGAGACCCAGTACTTC. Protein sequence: CASSLTGTGGFLETQYF.

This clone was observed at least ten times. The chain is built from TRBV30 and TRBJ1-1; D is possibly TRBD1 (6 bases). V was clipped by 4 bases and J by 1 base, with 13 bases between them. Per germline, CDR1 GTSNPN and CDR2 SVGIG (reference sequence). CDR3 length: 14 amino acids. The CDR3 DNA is TGTGCCTGGATCACACAGGGAAGGAACACTGAAGCTTTCTTT. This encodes CAWITQGRNTEAFF.

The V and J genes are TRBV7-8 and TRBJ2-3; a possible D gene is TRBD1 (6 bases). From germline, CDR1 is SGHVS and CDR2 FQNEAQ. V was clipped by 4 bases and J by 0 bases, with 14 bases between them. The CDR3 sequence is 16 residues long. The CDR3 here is CASSWVGQRSTDTQYF. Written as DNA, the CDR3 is TGTGCCAGCAGCTGGGTAGGACAGAGGAGCACAGATACGCAGTATTTT.

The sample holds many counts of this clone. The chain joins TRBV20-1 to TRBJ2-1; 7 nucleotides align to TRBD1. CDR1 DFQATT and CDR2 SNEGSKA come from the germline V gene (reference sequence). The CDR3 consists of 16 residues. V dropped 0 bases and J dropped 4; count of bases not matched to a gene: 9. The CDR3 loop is CSARDPDRVRYNEQFF. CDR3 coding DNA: TGCAGTGCTAGAGACCCAGACAGGGTCCGGTACAATGAGCAGTTCTTC.

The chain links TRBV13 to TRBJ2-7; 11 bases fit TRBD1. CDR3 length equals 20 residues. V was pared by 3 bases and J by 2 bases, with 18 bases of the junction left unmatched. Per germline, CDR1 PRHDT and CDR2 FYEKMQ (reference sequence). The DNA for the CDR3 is TGTGCCAGCAGCTTGGGGATTCGGAGGACAGGGGGCGCGTGGACCTACGAGCAGTACTTC. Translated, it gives CASSLGIRRTGGAWTYEQYF.

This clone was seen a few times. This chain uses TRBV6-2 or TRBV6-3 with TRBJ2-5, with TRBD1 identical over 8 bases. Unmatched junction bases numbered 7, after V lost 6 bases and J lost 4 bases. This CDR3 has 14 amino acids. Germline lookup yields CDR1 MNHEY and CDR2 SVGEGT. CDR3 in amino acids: CASSSTGGGETQYF. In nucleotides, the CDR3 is TGTGCCAGCAGCAGTACAGGGGGAGGAGAGACCCAGTACTTC.

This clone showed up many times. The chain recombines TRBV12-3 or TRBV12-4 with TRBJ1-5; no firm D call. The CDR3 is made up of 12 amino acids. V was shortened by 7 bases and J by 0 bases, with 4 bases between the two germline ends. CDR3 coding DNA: TGTGCCAGCAAGGATAGCAATCAGCCCCAGCATTTT. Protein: CASKDSNQPQHF.

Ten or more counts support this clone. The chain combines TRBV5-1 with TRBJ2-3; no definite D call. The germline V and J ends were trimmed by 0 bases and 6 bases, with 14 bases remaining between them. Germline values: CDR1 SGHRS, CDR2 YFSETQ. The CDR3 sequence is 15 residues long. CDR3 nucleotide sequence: TGCGCCAGCAGCTTGGAGCCCACGCGCGCGGATACGCAGTATTTT. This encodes CASSLEPTRADTQYF. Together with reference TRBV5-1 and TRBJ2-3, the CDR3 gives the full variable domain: KAGVTQTPRYLIKTRGQQVTLSCSPISGHRSVSWYQQTPGQGLQFLFEYFSETQRNKGNFPGRFSGRQFSNSRSEMNVSTLELGDSALYLCASSLEPTRADTQYFGPGTRLTVL.

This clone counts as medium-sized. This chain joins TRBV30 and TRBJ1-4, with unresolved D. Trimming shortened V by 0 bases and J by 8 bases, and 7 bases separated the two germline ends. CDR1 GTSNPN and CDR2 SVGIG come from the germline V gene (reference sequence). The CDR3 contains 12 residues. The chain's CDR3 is CAWSVLREKLFF. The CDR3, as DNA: TGTGCCTGGAGTGTACTAAGGGAAAAACTGTTTTTT.

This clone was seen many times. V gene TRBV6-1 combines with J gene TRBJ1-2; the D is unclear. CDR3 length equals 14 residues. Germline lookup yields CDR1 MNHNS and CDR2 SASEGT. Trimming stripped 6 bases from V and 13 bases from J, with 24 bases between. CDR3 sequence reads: CASSPTPLAQGLTF. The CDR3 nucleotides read TGTGCCAGCAGCCCAACACCTTTAGCTCAAGGTCTCACCTTC.